The 14 T cell receptor beta chains below come from one sample, sequenced in a study of T cells after posttransplantation cyclophosphamide. The assay was immunoSEQ multiplex PCR, and TCRdb's table has in-frame clones only and misses some. Listed for the sample are about 41,000 clones, none seen a single time. Sample: PBMCs. The receptors were gathered from a man aged 25 to 45 in good health and a related stem cell transplant donor.

In its sample, this clone was seen many times. The chain joins TRBV12-3 or TRBV12-4 to TRBJ1-4, with 10 bases lining up with TRBD1. V lost 1 base to trimming and J lost 13 bases; unmatched junction nucleotides: 6. The CDR3 covers 14 residues. CDR3 loop: CASSLGQGARLLFF. CDR3 nucleotides: TGTGCCAGCAGTTTAGGACAGGGGGCTCGGTTACTGTTTTTT.

This clone has at least ten counts. The J gene is TRBJ2-1, the V gene TRBV25-1; 10 nucleotides match TRBD1. Unmatched junction bases numbered 7, after V lost 1 base and J lost 7 bases. Looked up from germline, CDR1 is MGHDK and CDR2 is SYGVNS. The CDR3 length is 16 residues. This chain's CDR3 is CASSEFRTGGGNEQFF. Here the CDR3 DNA reads TGTGCCAGCAGTGAATTTAGGACAGGGGGTGGAAATGAGCAGTTCTTC.

This clone was seen ten or more times. At one end the junction does not follow the germline gene, possibly because of a read error. The chain couples TRBV7-2 to TRBJ1-5; TRBD1 matches at 9 bases. The CDR3 has 14 residues. Germline V gives CDR1 SGHTA, CDR2 FQGNSA. CDR3 residues: CASTLDRGAQPQHF. The DNA of the CDR3 is TGTGCCAGCACCTTAGACAGGGGGGCTCAGCCCCAGCATTTT.

This clone occurred many times. The chain carries TRBV7-2 and TRBJ1-3; 9 nucleotides agree with TRBD1. Germline V lookup: CDR1 SGHTA, CDR2 FQGNSA. This CDR3 is 15 amino acids long. V dropped 5 bases and J dropped 4; count of bases not matched to a gene: 6. The CDR3: CASSLDRGPGNTIYF. The CDR3 nucleotides read TGTGCCAGCAGCCTGGACAGGGGTCCCGGAAACACCATATATTTT.

The CDR3 loop is CSVEGLYGYTF. CDR3 coding DNA: TGCAGCGTTGAAGGTCTCTATGGCTACACCTTC. The chain links TRBV29-1 to TRBJ1-2; D uncertain. This CDR3 comprises 11 residues. The germline V gene encodes CDR1 SQVTM and CDR2 ANQGSEA. Trimming pared 1 base from V and 4 bases from J, leaving 4 bases between.

The chain employs TRBV11-3 and TRBJ2-5; 7 bases line up with TRBD1. Trimming at V came to 5 bases and at J to 5 bases, leaving 11 bases not matched to a gene. The CDR3 covers 15 residues. Germline V gene data show CDR1 as SGHNT and CDR2 as YENEEA. The CDR3 DNA follows: TGTGCCAGCAGCACGGCCTCAGGGGGTACGGAGACCCAGTACTTC. This translates into CASSTASGGTETQYF.

This clone was counted many times. This chain uses TRBV6-5 with TRBJ2-2; 8 bases map to TRBD1. CDR1 and CDR2 from the germline V gene are MNHEY and SVGAGI. V trimming: 0 bases; J trimming: 7 bases; junction bases outside the gene matches: 4. CDR3 length: 15 residues. The CDR3 sequence: CASSYSPDRGGELFF. The CDR3 DNA follows: TGTGCCAGCAGTTACTCCCCAGACAGGGGCGGGGAGCTGTTTTTT.

V gene TRBV7-6 combines with J gene TRBJ2-2, with a weak D call TRBD1 (5 bases). Trimming cost V 1 base and J 3 bases, with 6 bases left between them. CDR1 and CDR2 from the germline V gene are SGHVS and FNYEAQ. This CDR3 is built from 14 residues. The CDR3 region is CASSLVGDTGELFF. DNA of the CDR3: TGTGCCAGCAGCTTAGTAGGGGACACCGGGGAGCTGTTTTTT.

This clone turned up a few times. The chain joins TRBV11-3 to TRBJ2-3; 10 positions agree with TRBD2. J was trimmed by 6 bases and V by 1 base; bases with no gene match: 7. This CDR3 comprises 16 residues. In germline, CDR1 is SGHNT, CDR2 YENEEA. This CDR3 is CASSLGTSGSWDTQYF. The CDR3 DNA follows: TGTGCCAGCAGCTTAGGGACTAGCGGATCTTGGGATACGCAGTATTTT.

Ten or more counts support this clone. The J gene is TRBJ2-1, the V gene TRBV7-3; tentatively, D is TRBD1 (5 bases). The CDR3 consists of 13 residues. V gave up 2 bases and J gave up 4 bases, with 6 bases separating them. CDR1 and CDR2 (germline): SGHTA, FQGTGA. The CDR3 sequence: CASSLSGYNEQFF. CDR3 coding DNA: TGTGCCAGCAGCTTATCAGGGTACAATGAGCAGTTCTTC.

The chain combines TRBV29-1 with TRBJ2-7; 11 bases are a match to TRBD1. In germline, CDR1 is SQVTM, CDR2 ANQGSEA. The CDR3 runs 16 residues. V lost 5 bases and J lost 5; bases outside the gene matches: 14. DNA for the CDR3: TGCAGCGTTAAAGTTCCCGGACAGGGGGCTTTAAACGAGCAGTACTTC. Its translation: CSVKVPGQGALNEQYF.

This clone was counted many times. The rearrangement uses TRBV19 and TRBJ1-1; 12 bases match TRBD1. Germline CDR1 and CDR2: LNHDA and SQIVND (reference sequence). V shed 4 bases, J shed 5 bases, and the junction held 8 bases outside the gene matches. There are 16 residues in the CDR3. CDR3: CASSTPGQGARTEAFF. CDR3 sequence (DNA): TGTGCCAGTAGTACACCGGGACAGGGGGCGAGGACTGAAGCTTTCTTT.

This clone was detected many times. The chain joins TRBV15 to TRBJ2-6; D perhaps matches TRBD1 (5 bases). Trimming pared 4 bases from V and 2 bases from J, leaving 9 bases between. The CDR3 is made up of 15 amino acids. Germline V CDR1 and CDR2: LNHNV, YYDKDF (reference sequence). The DNA of the CDR3 is TGTGCCACCAGCATAAGGGGTACTGGGGCCAACGTCCTGACTTTC. Encoded protein: CATSIRGTGANVLTF.

The table lists this clone with many counts. The rearrangement joins TRBV6-4 to TRBJ2-2; TRBD2 aligns across 12 bases. The CDR3 runs to 16 residues. With 6 bases clipped from V and 5 bases from J, the junction kept 7 bases outside the gene matches. Germline V lookup: CDR1 MRHNA, CDR2 SNTAGT. In nucleotides, the CDR3 is TGTGCCAGCAGCCGACTAGCGGGGGACAGAACCGGGGAGCTGTTTTTT. This codes for CASSRLAGDRTGELFF.